This TCR beta chain was sequenced for a study of T cell responses to AZD1222 COVID-19 vaccine. Across the whole study: Timing groups of about 4 and about 12 weeks for second doses were pooled.

Whole-study findings and limits: The donors showed a predominance of white British ancestry and of females, with possible underestimation of clonal diversity. Repertoires were sampled only after the peak T cell response.

The germline V gene has CDR1 LGHDT and CDR2 YNNKEL (reference sequence). V was cut by 1 base and J by 5 bases, with 11 bases left in between. This CDR3 is 15 amino acids long. Remarks on this clone: The antigen is not known.

Sequencing was performed with immunoSEQ multiplex PCR; in TCRdb, only in-frame clones are kept and a portion is missing. The table records under 130,000 clones, about nine tenths of them present only once. This receptor was identified in an adult in good health. The gene calls are TRBV3-1 (or the pseudogene TRBV3-2) and TRBJ1-4; maybe TRBD1 (5 bases). This specimen consisted of peripheral blood, obtained on day 0 of AZD1222 vaccination. CDR3 sequence: CASSQGWGPNEKLFF. The CDR3, as DNA: TGTGCCAGCAGCCAAGGTTGGGGCCCGAATGAAAAACTGTTTTTT.